This TCR beta chain was documented in a study of CD8 T cells in Susac syndrome. An amount of RNA that ranged from roughly 0.5 to 1 ug was reverse transcribed with random hexamers. An immunoSEQ multiplex PCR amplified TCR beta CDR3 over 54 Vbeta and 13 Jbeta. TCRdb reanalysed the immunoSEQ multiplex PCR reads using MiXCR and keeps one entry per CDR3 protein. The sample has over 130,000 distinct CDR3 sequences, approximately 95% seen once; the top ten hold approximately 0.11%. Specimen: CD4+ T cells from PBMCs. The source is a human donor with multiple sclerosis.

CDR3 sequence: CASSLRGNTEAFF. The CDR3 DNA reads as TGTGCCAGCAGTTTGCGGGGGAACACTGAAGCTTTCTTT. This chain connects TRBV12-3 or TRBV12-4 to TRBJ1-1; D not certain. This CDR3 contains 13 residues. V lost 3 bases to trimming and J lost 1 base, with 6 bases between them.